This T cell receptor (beta chain) emerged from a study of cytomegalovirus exposure and HLA in healthy donors. Study as a whole: Prior work identified around 100 million unique TCR beta sequences in around 170 million T cells. Notes on the study in general: In vitro, three CMV-associated chains proved specific for CMV antigens. Across donors, sequencing depth was assumed by presence/absence analyses to be roughly uniform.

Vbeta (60) and Jbeta (13) primers were used in the PCR. Generated by immunoSEQ multiplex PCR, the TCRdb table keeps only in-frame clones and is missing some. The sample has hundreds of thousands of clones; roughly 84% are singletons. The CDR3 totals 13 residues. Germline-derived CDR1 and CDR2 are SEHNR and FQNEAQ (reference sequence). Trimming at V came to 5 bases and at J to 2 bases, leaving 1 base not matched to a gene. Remarks on this clone: Its antigen is unknown.

The specimen was PBMCs. The TCR was taken from a boy aged 2-9 years in good health and CMV-seronegative. The chain combines TRBV7-9 with TRBJ2-3, with 7 bases that match TRBD2. The CDR3 spells CASSRGDTDTQYF. The CDR3 coding sequence is TGTGCCAGCAGCCGGGGGGACACAGATACGCAGTATTTT.